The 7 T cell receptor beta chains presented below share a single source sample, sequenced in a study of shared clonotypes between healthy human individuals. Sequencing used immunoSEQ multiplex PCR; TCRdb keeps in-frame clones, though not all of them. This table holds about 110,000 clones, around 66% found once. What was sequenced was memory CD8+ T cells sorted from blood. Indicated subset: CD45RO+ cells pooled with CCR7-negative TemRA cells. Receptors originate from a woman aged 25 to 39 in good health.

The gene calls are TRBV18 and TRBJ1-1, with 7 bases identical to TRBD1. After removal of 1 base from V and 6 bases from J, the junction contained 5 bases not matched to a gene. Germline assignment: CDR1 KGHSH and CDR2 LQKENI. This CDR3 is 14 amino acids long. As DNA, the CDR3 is TGTGCCAGCTCACCACAGGGGGCTGGCGCTGAAGCTTTCTTT. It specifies CASSPQGAGAEAFF. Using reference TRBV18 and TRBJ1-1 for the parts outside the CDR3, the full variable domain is NAGVMQNPRHLVRRRGQEARLRCSPMKGHSHVYWYRQLPEEGLKFMVYLQKENIIDESGMPKERFSAEFPKEGPSILRIQQVVRGDSAAYFCASSPQGAGAEAFFGQGTRLTVV.

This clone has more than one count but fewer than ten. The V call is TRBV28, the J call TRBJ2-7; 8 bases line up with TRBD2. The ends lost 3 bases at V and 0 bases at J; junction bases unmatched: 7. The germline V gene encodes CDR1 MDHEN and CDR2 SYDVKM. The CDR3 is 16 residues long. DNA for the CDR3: TGTGCCAGCAGTTTGGGGGGACTAGATGACTCCTACGAGCAGTACTTC. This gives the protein CASSLGGLDDSYEQYF.

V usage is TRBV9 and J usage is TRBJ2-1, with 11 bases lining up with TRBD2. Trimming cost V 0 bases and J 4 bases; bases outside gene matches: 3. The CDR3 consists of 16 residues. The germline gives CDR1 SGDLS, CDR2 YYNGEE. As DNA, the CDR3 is TGTGCCAGCAGCGTAGGACTAGCGGGAACATACAATGAGCAGTTCTTC. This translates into CASSVGLAGTYNEQFF. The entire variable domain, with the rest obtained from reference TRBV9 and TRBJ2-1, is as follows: DSGVTQTPKHLITATGQRVTLRCSPRSGDLSVYWYQQSLDQGLQFLIQYYNGEERAKGNILERFSAQQFPDLHSELNLSSLELGDSALYFCASSVGLAGTYNEQFFGPGTRLTVL.

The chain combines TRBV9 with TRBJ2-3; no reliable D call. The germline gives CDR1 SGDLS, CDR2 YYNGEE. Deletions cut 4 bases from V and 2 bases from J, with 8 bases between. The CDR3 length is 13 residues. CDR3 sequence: CASSPHPTDTQYF. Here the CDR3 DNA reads TGTGCCAGCAGCCCCCACCCCACAGATACGCAGTATTTT.

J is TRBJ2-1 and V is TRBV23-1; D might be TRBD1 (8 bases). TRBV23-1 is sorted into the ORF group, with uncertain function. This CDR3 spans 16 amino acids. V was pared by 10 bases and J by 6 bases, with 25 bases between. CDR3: CATIGPSGQGSNEQFF. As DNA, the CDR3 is TGCGCCACCATAGGACCTAGCGGACAGGGATCCAATGAGCAGTTCTTC.

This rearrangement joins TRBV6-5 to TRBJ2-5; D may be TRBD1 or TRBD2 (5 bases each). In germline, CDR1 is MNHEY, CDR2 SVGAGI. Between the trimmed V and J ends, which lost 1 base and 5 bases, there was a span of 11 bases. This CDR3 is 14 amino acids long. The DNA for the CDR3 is TGTGCCAGCAGTTACTGGGGGATGGAGGAGACCCAGTACTTC. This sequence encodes CASSYWGMEETQYF.

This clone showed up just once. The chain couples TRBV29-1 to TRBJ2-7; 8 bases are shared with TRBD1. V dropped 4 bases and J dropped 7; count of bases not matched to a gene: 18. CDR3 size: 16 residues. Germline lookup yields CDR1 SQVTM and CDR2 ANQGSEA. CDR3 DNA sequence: TGCAGCGTTGTCAGCAGGGGGCTAAGTTACTCTACAGAGCAGTACTTC. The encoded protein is CSVVSRGLSYSTEQYF.